This TCR beta chain is from a study of blood T cell repertoires in COVID-19. The CDR3 contains 12 residues. V was trimmed by 2 bases and J by 5 bases, leaving 7 bases between them. CDR1 is MDHEN, CDR2 SYDVKM, per germline. TCRdb keeps only in-frame clones here, not all; method: immunoSEQ multiplex PCR. The sample lists over 80,000 clones, 79% occurring once. The chain couples TRBV28 to TRBJ2-7; D remains ambiguous. Sequencing was done on a sample of peripheral blood. The receptor was derived from a woman older than 75 with active or convalescent COVID-19. CDR3 nucleotides: TGTGCCAGCAGTTTACGACAAGACGAGCAGTACTTC. Protein: CASSLRQDEQYF.